The 7 T cell receptor beta chains below come from one sample, sequenced in a study of tumor-infiltrating lymphocytes in oesophageal squamous cell carcinoma. TCRdb used MiXCR to reprocess the PCR reads, holding one entry per CDR3 protein. Of under 20,000 distinct CDR3 sequences in the sample, roughly 54% were seen once. Source material: esophageal tumor tissue. These receptors originate from a female donor with esophageal squamous cell carcinoma.

This sequence joins TRBV7-6 and TRBJ2-5; 10 bases line up with TRBD1. The J call may be in error: the DNA end matches TRBJ2-7 better. Germline CDR1 is SGHVS and CDR2 is FNYEAQ. The CDR3 is made up of 16 amino acids. This chain's CDR3 is CASSSGQGLRSYEQYF. The CDR3 DNA reads TGTGCCAGCAGCTCGGGACAGGGGTTAAGGTCCTACGAGCAGTACTTC.

On this clonotype: No DNA is shown, since the ends of the CDR3 on it are uncertain; the CDR3 is the one TCRdb lists. The rearrangement links TRBV7-5 to TRBJ2-7; the table's TRBD1 call for D was not verified on the DNA. TRBV7-5 is deemed a pseudogene. The CDR3 length is 18 residues, termini included. This chain's CDR3 is CISVPEPTDGILSYEQYF.

The gene calls are TRBV11-2 and TRBJ1-5; D may be TRBD1 (6 bases). Trimming took 5 bases from V and 2 from J, leaving 10 bases between them. Germline V lookup: CDR1 SGHAT, CDR2 FQNNGV. The CDR3 sequence is 14 residues long. CDR3 region: CASSPSGGNQPQHF. DNA for the CDR3: TGTGCCAGCAGCCCTTCAGGGGGCAATCAGCCCCAGCATTTT.

This clonotype is labeled as medium-sized. J is TRBJ2-5 and V is TRBV7-2; 10 bases map to TRBD1. The V segment lost 5 bases and the J segment 4 bases; nucleotides outside the gene matches: 4. Germline V lookup: CDR1 SGHTA, CDR2 FQGNSA. This CDR3 is 14 amino acids long. The CDR3 loop is CASSRDRGLETQYF. DNA of the CDR3: TGTGCCAGCAGCCGGGACAGGGGTTTAGAGACCCAGTACTTC.

In the case of this clonotype: Relative to the germline gene, one junction end is altered; a read error may explain this. V gene TRBV7-7 combines with J gene TRBJ2-1; D is possibly TRBD1 (6 bases). This CDR3 is 15 amino acids long. The germline V gene encodes CDR1 SSHAT and CDR2 FNYEAQ (reference sequence). The CDR3 region has the DNA TGTGCTAGCAGCCTAAACAGGGAGATCTACAATGAGCAGTTCTTC. Its protein is CASSLNREIYNEQFF.

This sequence joins TRBV12-3 or TRBV12-4 and TRBJ2-2, with 13 bases identical to TRBD2. There are 16 residues in the CDR3. J gave up 7 bases and V 6 bases, and 8 bases lay outside the gene matches. CDR3 sequence: CASRPLTSGGFGELFF. As DNA, the CDR3 is TGTGCCAGCAGGCCTTTGACTAGCGGGGGGTTCGGGGAGCTGTTTTTT.

The chain joins TRBV7-3 to TRBJ2-3; 16 nucleotides agree with TRBD2. V shed 10 bases and J 4 bases; nucleotides not matched to a gene: 5. Per the germline V gene, CDR1 is SGHTA and CDR2 is FQGTGA. This CDR3 has 15 residues. CDR3 loop: CANTGLAGGSDTQYF. CDR3 DNA: TGTGCCAATACGGGACTAGCGGGAGGGTCAGATACGCAGTATTTT.